This passage covers 23 T cell receptor beta chains from one sample sequenced in a study of blood T cell repertoires in COVID-19. Produced via immunoSEQ multiplex PCR; TCRdb's table is partial and in-frame only. In the table there are approximately 76,000 clones, 86% of which are singletons. What was sequenced was peripheral blood. The receptors shown here come from an older woman with acute or convalescent COVID-19.

The rearrangement uses TRBV5-6 and TRBJ1-2; unclear D gene. The CDR3 loop spans 15 amino acids. Per the germline V gene, CDR1 is SGHDT and CDR2 is YYEEEE. V was trimmed by 0 bases and J by 6 bases, leaving 15 bases between them. CDR3 amino acids: CASSLGPQLEHGYTF. Written as DNA, the CDR3 is TGTGCCAGCAGCTTGGGTCCCCAGCTGGAGCATGGCTACACCTTC.

DNA of the CDR3: TGTGCCAGTAGTATTCGGAGAGTCGAGGGATCACCCCTCCACTTT. This codes for CASSIRRVEGSPLHF. The chain links TRBV19 to TRBJ1-6; the D is unclear. This CDR3 comprises 15 residues. Trimming took 3 bases from V and 10 from J, leaving 16 bases between them. From germline, CDR1 is LNHDA and CDR2 SQIVND (reference sequence).

The chain combines TRBV11-3 with TRBJ2-5, with 8 bases that match TRBD1. The length of the CDR3 is 14 residues. V lost 5 bases, J lost 1 base, and 3 bases stayed unmatched. Germline CDR1 SGHNT, CDR2 YENEEA. The CDR3 DNA is TGTGCCAGCAGCGTAGGACAGGGCCAAGAGACCCAGTACTTC. Amino acid sequence: CASSVGQGQETQYF.

The gene calls are TRBV5-1 and TRBJ1-4; TRBD1 is a possible D gene (6 bases). V gave up 4 bases and J gave up 8 bases, with 12 bases separating them. Germline CDR1 SGHRS, CDR2 YFSETQ. The CDR3 has 13 residues. The CDR3 nucleotides read TGCGCCAGCAGCGGCGAAAGGGGGGAAAAACTGTTTTTT. Encoded protein: CASSGERGEKLFF.

The gene calls are TRBV7-2 and TRBJ2-3; 7 nucleotides align to TRBD2. Germline trimming cut 1 base from V and 8 bases from J; bases unmatched to any gene: 6. Looked up from germline, CDR1 is SGHTA and CDR2 is FQGNSA. The length of the CDR3 is 14 residues. The CDR3 spells CASSLDQAGVTQYF. CDR3 DNA sequence: TGTGCCAGCAGCTTAGATCAGGCGGGAGTTACGCAGTATTTT.

V and J are TRBV9 and TRBJ1-1; D gene uncertain. This CDR3 has 15 amino acids. The germline V gene has CDR1 SGDLS and CDR2 YYNGEE. The V end lost 4 bases, the J end lost 7 bases, and 20 bases lay between the germline ends. As DNA, the CDR3 is TGTGCCAGCAGCCATGCCCCCATACGGGAGGGTGAAGCTTTCTTT. It translates to CASSHAPIREGEAFF.

This clone has only one observation. This sequence joins TRBV5-1 and TRBJ2-7; 7 positions match TRBD1. From germline, CDR1 is SGHRS and CDR2 YFSETQ. There are 14 residues in the CDR3. The V segment lost 3 bases and the J segment 3 bases; nucleotides outside the gene matches: 6. The chain's CDR3 is CASSSLSGGYEQYF. CDR3 sequence (DNA): TGCGCCAGCAGCTCCTTGTCAGGGGGCTACGAGCAGTACTTC.

J is TRBJ1-6 and V is TRBV27; D not resolved. Germline CDR1 reads MNHEY; CDR2 reads SMNVEV (reference sequence). The CDR3 consists of 14 residues. V lost 0 bases and J lost 9, with 9 bases in between. The CDR3 bases are TGTGCCAGCAGTTTATCAGGGAGCGCTTCACCCCTCCACTTT. It codes for CASSLSGSASPLHF.

The rearrangement links TRBV2 to TRBJ2-3; the D gene is possibly TRBD2 (5 bases). V lost 2 bases and J 0 bases, leaving 9 bases between the germline ends. CDR1 SNHLY and CDR2 FYNNEI come from the germline V gene. The length of the CDR3 is 15 residues. The DNA for the CDR3 is TGTGCCAGCAGTGAAAGGACTCCTAGCACAGATACGCAGTATTTT. Its translation is CASSERTPSTDTQYF. The variable domain in full, with the rest retrieved from reference TRBV2 and TRBJ2-3, is EPEVTQTPSHQVTQMGQEVILRCVPISNHLYFYWYRQILGQKVEFLVSFYNNEISEKSEIFDDQFSVERPDGSNFTLKIRSTKLEDSAMYFCASSERTPSTDTQYFGPGTRLTVL.

The rearrangement uses TRBV7-2 and TRBJ1-2; D not resolved. The CDR3 totals 12 residues. Germline CDR1 SGHTA, CDR2 FQGNSA. Trimming took off 10 bases at V and 5 bases at J, with 14 bases between the two ends. CDR3 sequence reads: CATTGDFYGYTF. The CDR3, as DNA: TGTGCCACCACCGGGGATTTTTATGGCTACACCTTC.

V usage is TRBV15 and J usage is TRBJ2-2; 9 nucleotides line up with TRBD1. The J segment lost 4 bases and the V segment lost 5 bases, leaving 11 bases of the junction unmatched. The CDR3 consists of 17 residues. CDR1 LNHNV and CDR2 YYDKDF come from the germline V gene (reference sequence). The DNA of the CDR3 is TGTGCCACCAGCGGACCAACCGGGACAGGGACCACCGGGGAGCTGTTTTTT. This translates into CATSGPTGTGTTGELFF.

This chain uses TRBV6-5 with TRBJ2-7, with TRBD1 matching 8 bases. The ends lost 6 bases at V and 1 base at J; junction bases unmatched: 5. The CDR3 runs 14 residues. From germline, CDR1 is MNHEY and CDR2 SVGAGI. The CDR3 here is CASSRDRTSYEQYF. In nucleotides, the CDR3 is TGTGCCAGCAGCCGGGACAGGACATCCTACGAGCAGTACTTC.

This chain uses TRBV3-1 (or the pseudogene TRBV3-2) with TRBJ2-1; a possible D gene is TRBD1 (6 bases). The V end was cut by 0 bases, the J end by 1 base, with 13 bases between. The germline V gene encodes CDR1 LGHDT and CDR2 YNNKEL (reference sequence). This CDR3 region has 17 residues. Written as DNA, the CDR3 is TGTGCCAGCAGCCAAGATAGGGGGACCGGGTCCTACAATGAGCAGTTCTTC. Protein sequence: CASSQDRGTGSYNEQFF.

The chain carries TRBV2 and TRBJ1-4, with 11 bases matching TRBD1. Germline V gene lookup returns CDR1 SNHLY and CDR2 FYNNEI. V shed 2 bases, J shed 5 bases, and the junction held 19 bases outside the gene matches. This CDR3 contains 21 residues. CDR3 bases: TGTGCCAGCAGTGAAAAGAGGGGACAGGGGGAGGTAGGAGCGAGGAATGAAAAACTGTTTTTT. Amino acids: CASSEKRGQGEVGARNEKLFF. The full variable domain, with the rest looked up from reference TRBV2 and TRBJ1-4, is EPEVTQTPSHQVTQMGQEVILRCVPISNHLYFYWYRQILGQKVEFLVSFYNNEISEKSEIFDDQFSVERPDGSNFTLKIRSTKLEDSAMYFCASSEKRGQGEVGARNEKLFFGSGTQLSVL.

J is TRBJ1-2 and V is TRBV11-2; D gene ambiguous. Germline loops: CDR1 SGHAT, CDR2 FQNNGV. Trimming shortened V by 5 bases and J by 11 bases, and 15 bases separated the two germline ends. The CDR3 runs to 12 residues. The CDR3 loop is CASSEYGQKYTF. The CDR3 coding sequence is TGTGCCAGCAGCGAATATGGGCAGAAGTACACCTTC.

The V call is TRBV5-4, the J call TRBJ2-7; TRBD1 matches at 8 bases. J lost 2 bases, V lost 0 bases, and 1 base had no gene match. The CDR3 sequence is 14 residues long. Looked up from germline, CDR1 is SGHNT and CDR2 is YYREEE (reference sequence). DNA of the CDR3: TGTGCCAGCAGCTTGGACAGGGGGGCCTACGAGCAGTACTTC. Translated, it gives CASSLDRGAYEQYF.

The chain carries TRBV7-2 and TRBJ2-1, with a possible D match to TRBD2 (5 bases). V shed 1 base and J shed 4 bases, with 11 bases lying between them. The CDR3 loop spans 15 amino acids. Germline V gives CDR1 SGHTA, CDR2 FQGNSA. The CDR3 nucleotides are TGTGCCAGCAGCTTAGAACTAGACTATTACAATGAGCAGTTCTTC. Translating gives CASSLELDYYNEQFF.

J is TRBJ2-7 and V is TRBV7-8; unclear D gene. CDR1 is SGHVS, CDR2 FQNEAQ, per germline. Trimming stripped 1 base from V and 2 bases from J, with 15 bases between. The CDR3 extends over 16 amino acids. This CDR3 reads CASSLGRAYLPYEQYF. CDR3 DNA sequence: TGTGCCAGCAGCTTAGGGCGAGCGTACCTCCCCTACGAGCAGTACTTC.

J is TRBJ2-7 and V is TRBV14; weak D call: TRBD1 (5 bases). This CDR3 has 14 residues. Trimming pared 4 bases from V and 5 bases from J, leaving 15 bases between. CDR1 and CDR2 from the germline V gene are SGHDN and FVKESK. For the CDR3, the DNA is TGTGCCAGCAGCCCGTGGGCAGGGCTAAACGAGCAGTACTTC. Translated: CASSPWAGLNEQYF.

J is TRBJ1-5 and V is TRBV19; 11 bases are a match to TRBD1. CDR1 LNHDA and CDR2 SQIVND come from the germline V gene (reference sequence). The V segment lost 4 bases and the J segment 7 bases; nucleotides outside the gene matches: 6. The CDR3 is made up of 15 amino acids. The CDR3 DNA is TGTGCCAGTAGTAGCGGACAGGGGGCGAGGCAGCCCCAGCATTTT. Its protein product is CASSSGQGARQPQHF. Based on the CDR3 plus reference TRBV19 and TRBJ1-5, the full variable domain is DGGITQSPKYLFRKEGQNVTLSCEQNLNHDAMYWYRQDPGQGLRLIYYSQIVNDFQKGDIAEGYSVSREKKESFPLTVTSAQKNPTAFYLCASSSGQGARQPQHFGDGTRLSIL.

The chain couples TRBV19 to TRBJ2-1; D not resolved. The CDR3 is made up of 13 amino acids. V lost 9 bases to trimming and J lost 0 bases, with 9 bases between them. CDR1 and CDR2 (germline): LNHDA, SQIVND (reference sequence). For the CDR3, the DNA is TGTGCCAGCCGAGTTAGCTCCTACAATGAGCAGTTCTTC. Translating it yields CASRVSSYNEQFF.

The rearrangement joins TRBV6-2 or TRBV6-3 to TRBJ2-7; a weak D match, TRBD2 (7 bases). Germline V gene lookup returns CDR1 MNHEY and CDR2 SVGEGT. Trimming pared 6 bases from V and 4 bases from J, leaving 25 bases between. The CDR3 totals 17 residues. The CDR3 nucleotides are TGTGCCAGCAGCTTGATTTCGCCGGGGGGCCTTACGTACGAGCAGTACTTC. It specifies CASSLISPGGLTYEQYF.

The CDR3 reads CAWSADRAPYEQYF. For the CDR3, the DNA is TGTGCCTGGAGTGCGGACAGGGCGCCCTACGAGCAGTACTTC. The V and J genes are TRBV30 and TRBJ2-7; 8 bases are shared with TRBD1. The CDR3 totals 14 residues. Trimming removed 1 base from V and 2 bases from J; junction bases left unmatched: 4. Per germline, CDR1 GTSNPN and CDR2 SVGIG (reference sequence). The entire variable domain, with the rest obtained from reference TRBV30 and TRBJ2-7, is as follows: SQTIHQWPATLVQPVGSPLSLECTVEGTSNPNLYWYRQAAGRGLQLLFYSVGIGQISSEVPQNLSASRPQDRQFILSSKKLLLSDSGFYLCAWSADRAPYEQYFGPGTRLTVT.